The subject of this entry is one T cell receptor (beta chain). What it binds is unknown. The sample originates from a study of shared clonotypes between healthy human individuals. Overall study: Aged 18 to 49, the donors were a couple of women and three men.

Study-wide results and limits: Among a few donors, about 5% of naive CD4 clonotypes were found in common. Memory subsets had estimated richness that was generally smaller than that of naive subsets. Clonotypes shared by all four sorted-subset donors had higher generation probabilities than non-shared clonotypes.

Assay used: immunoSEQ multiplex PCR; TCRdb lists only in-frame clones, some missing. The repertoire includes around 700,000 clones, around 73% of them detected once, and 1.5% to 2% sits in the top ten. In germline, CDR1 is SGHTA, CDR2 FQGNSA. The J segment lost 6 bases and the V segment lost 4 bases, leaving 1 base of the junction unmatched. CDR3 length: 13 amino acids. The V call is TRBV7-2, the J call TRBJ1-5; 9 bases fit TRBD1. Sequenced input: memory CD4+ T cells sorted from blood. Subset noted: CD45RA-negative fraction. The sequence was obtained from a woman aged 30 to 39 in good health. Here the CDR3 reads CASSSGQGQPQHF. The CDR3 DNA sequence: TGTGCCAGCAGCTCGGGACAGGGTCAGCCCCAGCATTTT.